One sample yielded the 17 T cell receptor beta chains listed below, sequenced in a study of shared clonotypes between healthy human individuals. Assay used: immunoSEQ multiplex PCR; TCRdb lists only in-frame clones, some missing. This sample yields 450,000 to 650,000 clones, of which around 78% are seen a single time; 12% belongs to the top ten. The sequencing input was PBMCs. These receptors came from a woman aged 40 to 49 in good health. Some clones in this sample may be carry-over from other donors' samples.

This rearrangement joins TRBV7-3 to TRBJ1-1, with a tentative D call TRBD1 (5 bases). V was clipped by 3 bases and J by 4 bases, with 12 bases between them. CDR3 length: 14 amino acids. Looked up from germline, CDR1 is SGHTA and CDR2 is FQGTGA. The CDR3 DNA follows: TGTGCCAGCAGCTTTGACAGATTTTCCACTGAAGCTTTCTTT. Protein: CASSFDRFSTEAFF.

This chain joins TRBV7-2 and TRBJ2-3, with 9 bases aligning to TRBD2. The CDR3 covers 16 residues. Germline CDR1 reads SGHTA; CDR2 reads FQGNSA. The junction had 8 bases not matched to a gene; V was cut back by 1 base and J by 6 bases. The CDR3 sequence: CASSLGMSSGTDTQYF. The CDR3 nucleotides are TGTGCCAGCAGCTTAGGGATGTCTAGCGGGACGGATACGCAGTATTTT.

Regarding this clone: This sample includes further DNA sequences coding for the same CDR3. The chain couples TRBV7-9 to TRBJ2-3; no clear D gene. Germline V gene lookup returns CDR1 SEHNR and CDR2 FQNEAQ (reference sequence). The CDR3 extends over 11 amino acids. Trimming shortened V by 5 bases and J by 5 bases, and 5 bases separated the two germline ends. For the CDR3, the DNA is TGTGCCAGCAGCCCGTTAGATACGCAGTATTTT. This sequence encodes CASSPLDTQYF.

This chain joins TRBV27 and TRBJ2-7; TRBD1 aligns across 9 bases. There are 18 residues in the CDR3. Trimming took 5 bases from V and 3 from J; bases not matched to a gene: 17. Germline V gene data show CDR1 as MNHEY and CDR2 as SMNVEV (reference sequence). Here the CDR3 DNA reads TGTGCCAGCAGTCTCCTAGGGCCGGGGACAGGGAATTTCTACGAGCAGTACTTC. This codes for CASSLLGPGTGNFYEQYF.

The V and J genes are TRBV18 and TRBJ2-3; 9 bases are shared with TRBD2. Germline lookup yields CDR1 KGHSH and CDR2 LQKENI. Germline trimming cut 3 bases from V and 5 bases from J; bases unmatched to any gene: 3. CDR3 length: 14 residues. The chain's CDR3 is CASSPVRGGDTQYF. The CDR3, as DNA: TGTGCCAGCTCACCGGTGCGGGGGGGAGATACGCAGTATTTT.

About this clone itself: A far larger clone is one base from this, pointing to a likely read error. No conserved phenylalanine or tryptophan ends this CDR3, so it is likely a read error. This rearrangement joins TRBV13 to TRBJ1-1; 7 bases map to TRBD1. This CDR3 comprises 13 residues. CDR1 and CDR2 from the germline V gene are PRHDT and FYEKMQ (reference sequence). V shed 1 base, J shed 8 bases, and the junction held 4 bases outside the gene matches. The CDR3 DNA reads TGTGCCAGCAGCTTAGTTAGGGGGCGAGAAGCTTTCCTT. This translates into CASSLVRGREAFL.

The genes are TRBV30 and TRBJ2-5; a possible D gene is TRBD2 (5 bases). This CDR3 is 12 amino acids long. The germline CDR1 and CDR2 sequences are GTSNPN and SVGIG (reference sequence). Trimming cost V 1 base and J 4 bases, with 7 bases left between them. In nucleotides, the CDR3 is TGTGCCTGGAGTGACAGCGGAGAGACCCAGTACTTC. Its protein is CAWSDSGETQYF.

The CDR3 DNA follows: TGTGCCAGCAGGAAGGTTGGCACAGATACGCAGTATTTT. Amino acids: CASRKVGTDTQYF. The gene calls are TRBV11-1 and TRBJ2-3, with D unresolved. CDR1 is SGHAT, CDR2 FQDESV, per germline (reference sequence). The CDR3 consists of 13 residues. V dropped 6 bases and J dropped 1 base, with 8 bases sitting between them.

The chain uses TRBV10-3 and TRBJ2-7; D possibly matches TRBD1 or TRBD2 (5 bases each). CDR3 length: 13 amino acids. Germline CDR1 is ENHRY and CDR2 is SYGVKD. Trimming removed 8 bases at V and 1 base at J, with 12 bases between. The CDR3 reads CAIAGTASYEQYF. Written as DNA, the CDR3 is TGTGCCATCGCCGGGACGGCATCCTACGAGCAGTACTTC.

In this sample, this clone turned up a few times. This chain joins TRBV4-2 and TRBJ1-2, with 10 bases identical to TRBD1. V gave up 1 base and J gave up 5 bases; unmatched junction bases: 1. CDR3 length: 14 amino acids. Per germline, CDR1 LGHNA and CDR2 YNFKEQ. The CDR3 here is CASSQVDRGYGYTF. CDR3 in DNA: TGTGCCAGCAGCCAAGTGGACAGGGGGTATGGCTACACCTTC.

The chain has TRBV9 and TRBJ1-3, with D unclear. Per germline, CDR1 SGDLS and CDR2 YYNGEE. Trimming took off 0 bases at V and 0 bases at J, with 7 bases between the two ends. The CDR3 length is 15 residues. The CDR3 region has the DNA TGTGCCAGCAGCGTAGAGCTCCACTCTGGAAACACCATATATTTT. Amino acid sequence: CASSVELHSGNTIYF.

The genes are TRBV7-9 and TRBJ2-7; no clear D gene. This CDR3 spans 12 amino acids. Germline V gene sequence: CDR1 SEHNR, CDR2 FQNEAQ (reference sequence). V was trimmed by 2 bases and J by 6 bases, leaving 8 bases between them. CDR3 DNA: TGTGCCAGCAGCTTAAATCTGGGCGAGCAGTACTTC. The encoded protein is CASSLNLGEQYF.

The J gene is TRBJ2-3, the V gene TRBV21-1; TRBD1 reflects the table's D call only, with no check against the DNA. TRBV21-1 is a listed pseudogene. This CDR3 is 15 amino acids long. The CDR3 spells CASSIGEEGTDTQYF. DNA of the CDR3: TGTGCCAGCAGCATAGGGGAAGAAGGCACAGATACGCAGTATTTT.

V gene TRBV2 combines with J gene TRBJ1-2; a possible D gene is TRBD1 (5 bases). With 5 bases removed from V and 7 bases from J, the gap between germline ends came to 14 bases. This CDR3 is 13 amino acids long. Germline lookup yields CDR1 SNHLY and CDR2 FYNNEI. Here the CDR3 reads CASSPTGTGGYTF. The CDR3 DNA follows: TGTGCCAGCAGTCCCACCGGGACGGGTGGCTACACCTTC. The full variable domain, in which reference TRBV2 and TRBJ1-2 provide the parts outside the CDR3, is EPEVTQTPSHQVTQMGQEVILRCVPISNHLYFYWYRQILGQKVEFLVSFYNNEISEKSEIFDDQFSVERPDGSNFTLKIRSTKLEDSAMYFCASSPTGTGGYTFGSGTRLTVV.

CDR3 in DNA: TGTGCCAGCCCCCTCGACAGTGCTGGGGCCAACGTCCTGACTTTC. Translation gives CASPLDSAGANVLTF. The chain combines TRBV7-9 with TRBJ2-6, with D perhaps matching TRBD1 (5 bases). This CDR3 has 15 amino acids. V gave up 8 bases and J gave up 2 bases, with 13 bases separating them. The V gene's germline CDR1 is SEHNR and CDR2 FQNEAQ (reference sequence).

The rearrangement uses TRBV5-4 and TRBJ2-1, with 7 bases matching TRBD2. Looked up from germline, CDR1 is SGHNT and CDR2 is YYREEE (reference sequence). The CDR3 has 12 amino acids. With 4 bases clipped from V and 10 bases from J, the junction kept 5 bases outside the gene matches. CDR3 bases: TGTGCCAGCAGCGCCGGACTAGACGAGCAGTTCTTC. Protein sequence: CASSAGLDEQFF.

The gene calls are TRBV9 and TRBJ2-1, with TRBD2 matching over 10 bases. J was trimmed by 8 bases and V by 4 bases; bases with no gene match: 15. The CDR3 spans 17 residues. The V gene's germline CDR1 is SGDLS and CDR2 YYNGEE. In DNA, the CDR3 is TGTGCCAGCAGCCCCTATAAGAGCGGGAGGGGTTACGATGAGCAGTTCTTC. This gives the protein CASSPYKSGRGYDEQFF.